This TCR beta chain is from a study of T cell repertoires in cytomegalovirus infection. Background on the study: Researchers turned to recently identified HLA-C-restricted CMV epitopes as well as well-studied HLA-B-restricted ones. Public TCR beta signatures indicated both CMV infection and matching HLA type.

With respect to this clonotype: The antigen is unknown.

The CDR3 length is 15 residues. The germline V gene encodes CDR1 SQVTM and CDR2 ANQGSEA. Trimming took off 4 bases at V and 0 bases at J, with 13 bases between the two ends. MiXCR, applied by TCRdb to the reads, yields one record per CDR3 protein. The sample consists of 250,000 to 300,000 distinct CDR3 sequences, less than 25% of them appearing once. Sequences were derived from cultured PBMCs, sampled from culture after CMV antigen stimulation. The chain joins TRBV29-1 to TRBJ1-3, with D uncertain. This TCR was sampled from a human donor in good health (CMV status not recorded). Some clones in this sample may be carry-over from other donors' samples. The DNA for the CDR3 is TGCAGCGTTGTCCTGGGAGTCGTCTCTGGAAACACCATATATTTT. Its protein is CSVVLGVVSGNTIYF.